The following is a T cell receptor beta chain sequence with its context. The V segment lost 4 bases and the J segment 6 bases; nucleotides outside the gene matches: 7. CDR3 length: 15 residues. Germline assignment: CDR1 SGHRS and CDR2 YFSETQ. Repertoires were generated with immunoSEQ multiplex PCR, while TCRdb's copy carries only in-frame clones and drops some. The table has 50,000 to 55,000 clones, over 75% seen once. The data were obtained in a study of blood T cell repertoires in COVID-19. This clonotype was sampled from a man aged 65-85 years with acute or convalescent COVID-19. The material sequenced was peripheral blood. This chain joins TRBV5-1 and TRBJ2-5; 12 nucleotides agree with TRBD1. The CDR3 DNA is TGCGCCAGCAGCCCGGGACAGGGGGCCTCACAGACCCAGTACTTC. Translating it yields CASSPGQGASQTQYF.